This T cell receptor (beta chain) was recorded in a study of OX40 agonist ivuxolimab in advanced cancers. Assay: immunoSEQ multiplex PCR; the TCRdb copy retains only in-frame clones and omits some. The sample lists more than 55,000 clones, 86% occurring once. Germline V gene sequence: CDR1 SGHRS, CDR2 YFSETQ. V dropped 3 bases and J dropped 2; count of bases not matched to a gene: 2. The CDR3 has 14 amino acids. This chain connects TRBV5-1 to TRBJ1-3; 7 positions match TRBD1. The TCR comes from an adult with an advanced solid tumor such as melanoma, head and neck, liver or kidney cancer. The sample consisted of CD4+ or CD8+ T cells sorted from blood, taken in a trial of the OX40 agonist ivuxolimab. The CDR3 here is CASSYTGAGNTIYF. Here the CDR3 DNA reads TGCGCCAGCAGCTACACAGGGGCTGGAAACACCATATATTTT.